This is a list of T cell receptor beta chains from one sample in a study of control samples from healthy donors and cancer patients. Produced via immunoSEQ multiplex PCR; TCRdb's table is partial and in-frame only. The profile covers around 100,000 clones, with about 90% appearing a single time and about 20% taken by the ten largest. Material: blood. All receptors come from a woman aged 45-65 years in good health. CDR3s include the opening cysteine and the closing phenylalanine or tryptophan. The D gene is left open where the match is weak. Clone sizes are given selectively: once, few, many, or a class where the clone is expanded.

cdr3_length,clone_size,d_call,j_call,v_call,cdr3_aa,cdr3_nt
11,NA,NA,TRBJ1-1,TRBV19,CASSIGTEAFF,TGTGCCAGTAGTATCGGGACTGAAGCTTTCTTT
12,NA,NA,TRBJ1-1,TRBV7-9,CASSLSHPRAFF,TGTGCCAGCAGCTTGTCACACCCTCGCGCTTTCTTT
16,NA,NA,TRBJ2-2,TRBV5-1,CASSPGAGGSTGELFF,TGCGCCAGCAGCCCGGGGGCAGGGGGAAGCACCGGGGAGCTGTTTTTT
15,NA,TRBD2,TRBJ2-1,TRBV15,CATSRDWGLANEQFF,TGTGCCACCAGCAGAGATTGGGGACTAGCCAATGAGCAGTTCTTC
15,NA,NA,TRBJ2-1,TRBV19,CASSRLPTGINEQFF,TGTGCCAGTAGCCGCTTGCCCACAGGGATTAATGAGCAGTTCTTC
14,NA,TRBD2,TRBJ2-7,TRBV19,CASSLTSGGYEQYF,TGTGCCAGTAGCTTGACTAGCGGGGGATACGAGCAGTACTTC
12,NA,NA,TRBJ2-5,TRBV12-3/TRBV12-4,CASSLGGPHQYF,TGTGCCAGCAGTTTAGGCGGGCCCCACCAGTACTTC
13,NA,NA,TRBJ1-1,TRBV7-3,CASSLTGRSEAFF,TGTGCCAGCAGCTTAACAGGGCGGAGTGAAGCTTTCTTT
16,NA,NA,TRBJ2-1,TRBV10-1,CASSESWGGRIDEQFF,TGCGCCAGCAGTGAGTCCTGGGGGGGCAGGATCGATGAGCAGTTCTTC
15,few,NA,TRBJ1-3,TRBV7-2,CASSLGQYSGNTIYF,TGTGCCAGCAGCTTAGGGCAGTACTCTGGAAACACCATATATTTT
14,NA,TRBD2,TRBJ2-2,TRBV6-5,CASKSGRPPGELFF,TGTGCCAGCAAGAGCGGGAGGCCCCCGGGGGAGCTGTTTTTT
16,NA,NA,TRBJ2-1,TRBV7-8,CASSFGTTVSYNEQFF,TGTGCCAGCAGCTTTGGGACGACCGTTTCCTACAATGAGCAGTTCTTC
13,NA,NA,TRBJ2-1,TRBV10-3,CAISYGRDHEQFF,TGTGCCATCAGTTACGGCAGGGACCATGAGCAGTTCTTC
15,NA,NA,TRBJ2-2,TRBV29-1,CSVQLLGLGTGELFF,TGCAGCGTTCAACTCCTGGGATTAGGCACCGGGGAGCTGTTTTTT
15,once,TRBD1,TRBJ1-1,TRBV7-2,CASSPRTGAGGEAFF,TGTGCCAGCAGCCCCCGGACAGGGGCGGGCGGTGAAGCTTTCTTT
13,NA,NA,TRBJ2-7,TRBV5-1,CASSSRDPYEQYF,TGCGCCAGCAGCTCCCGGGACCCCTACGAGCAGTACTTC
13,NA,NA,TRBJ2-7,TRBV30,CAWSVADFYEQYF,TGTGCCTGGAGTGTGGCGGACTTCTACGAGCAGTACTTC
12,NA,NA,TRBJ1-1,TRBV6-5,CASSLRGTEAFF,TGTGCCAGCAGTCTGCGCGGCACTGAAGCTTTCTTT
14,NA,TRBD1,TRBJ2-4,TRBV18,CASSPAQGENIQYF,TGTGCCAGCTCACCGGCTCAGGGGGAAAACATTCAGTACTTC
18,NA,TRBD2,TRBJ2-3,TRBV3-1/TRBV3-2,CASSLLSGRGTGSDTQYF,TGTGCCAGCAGCCTTCTTAGCGGGAGGGGTACCGGGTCGGATACGCAGTATTTT
15,NA,NA,TRBJ2-5,TRBV2,CANLRGKENQETQYF,TGTGCAAACCTACGGGGGAAAGAAAACCAAGAGACCCAGTACTTC
11,NA,NA,TRBJ2-7,TRBV19,CASKDSYEQYF,TGTGCCAGTAAGGACAGCTACGAGCAGTACTTC
13,NA,TRBD1,TRBJ1-1,TRBV7-9,CASSWTGTTEAFF,TGTGCCAGCAGCTGGACAGGGACCACTGAAGCTTTCTTT
18,NA,TRBD1,TRBJ2-6,TRBV7-9,CASSLPTGRRGGANVLTF,TGTGCCAGCAGCCTACCGACAGGGCGACGAGGAGGGGCCAACGTCCTGACTTTC
16,NA,TRBD1,TRBJ2-2,TRBV7-9,CASSFGQGARTGELFF,TGTGCCAGCAGCTTCGGACAGGGGGCGCGCACCGGGGAGCTGTTTTTT
14,NA,NA,TRBJ1-6,TRBV19,CASSSGQHNSPLHF,TGTGCCAGTAGTTCAGGACAGCATAATTCACCCCTCCACTTT
13,NA,NA,TRBJ2-1,TRBV3-1/TRBV3-2,CASSQDEGKEQFF,TGTGCCAGCAGCCAAGATGAGGGGAAGGAGCAGTTCTTC
16,NA,TRBD2,TRBJ2-3,TRBV27,CASSYRLAGGRDTQYF,TGTGCCAGCAGTTACCGACTAGCGGGGGGGCGGGATACGCAGTATTTT
17,NA,TRBD1,TRBJ2-1,TRBV14,CASRSGQGDDPYNEQFF,TGTGCCAGCAGGTCGGGACAGGGAGACGACCCCTACAATGAGCAGTTCTTC
20,NA,NA,TRBJ2-1,TRBV7-3,CASSPELTLSSGQAYNEQFF,TGTGCCAGCAGCCCAGAACTAACCTTATCGAGCGGACAAGCCTACAATGAGCAGTTCTTC
14,NA,NA,TRBJ1-1,TRBV5-4,CASSGPNEDTEAFF,TGTGCCAGCTCGGGGCCAAACGAGGACACTGAAGCTTTCTTT
15,NA,TRBD2,TRBJ2-2,TRBV2,CASSGSGRITGELFF,TGTGCCAGCAGTGGAAGCGGGAGGATCACCGGGGAGCTGTTTTTT
14,NA,NA,TRBJ1-2,TRBV3-1/TRBV3-2,CASSLRTAFYGYTF,TGTGCCAGCAGTTTAAGGACGGCTTTCTATGGCTACACCTTC
13,many,NA,TRBJ2-7,TRBV19,CASSYPSSYEQYF,TGTGCCAGTAGTTACCCGAGCTCCTACGAGCAGTACTTC
13,NA,NA,TRBJ1-5,TRBV19,CASSGEGSQPQHF,TGTGCCAGTAGTGGAGAGGGCTCTCAGCCCCAGCATTTT
11,few,NA,TRBJ2-1,TRBV5-5,CASSLANEQFF,TGTGCCAGCAGCTTGGCAAATGAGCAGTTCTTC
15,NA,TRBD2,TRBJ2-1,TRBV5-1,CASSSGLAEGHEQFF,TGCGCCAGCAGCTCGGGACTAGCGGAGGGACATGAGCAGTTCTTC
15,NA,TRBD2,TRBJ2-7,TRBV4-1,CASSREASGSYEQYF,TGCGCCAGCAGCCGGGAGGCTAGCGGCTCCTACGAGCAGTACTTC
14,NA,TRBD2,TRBJ2-1,TRBV6-5,CASRFSGRASEQFF,TGTGCCAGCAGATTTAGCGGGAGGGCCAGTGAGCAGTTCTTC